This T cell receptor beta chain was profiled in a study of blood T cell repertoires in COVID-19. The wider study: Some COVID-19 samples were acute and others convalescent; all came from the United States, Italy and Spain.

Study processing details: The authors estimated nucleated cell counts from reference gene primer amplification. Here immunoSEQ multiplex PCR was the method, and the copy in TCRdb shows in-frame clones only, minus some. V, J and clone size derive from that table, while D and trimming were established from the DNA sequence. The profile covers about 120,000 clones, with roughly 87% appearing a single time and approximately 10% taken by the ten largest. Germline V gene data show CDR1 as LNHNV and CDR2 as YYDKDF (reference sequence). The CDR3 is 12 amino acids. The V end was cut by 8 bases, the J end by 6 bases, with 10 bases between.

This TCR derives from a man of 80 years or more with acute or convalescent COVID-19. Sequenced input: peripheral blood. The V call is TRBV15, the J call TRBJ2-2; D is perhaps TRBD2 (5 bases). The CDR3 DNA reads as TGTGCCACCGATAGCGAAGCCGGGGAGCTGTTTTTT. It translates to CATDSEAGELFF.